These T cell receptor beta chains were read from a single sample in a study of patients and donors after allogeneic stem cell transplantation. TCRdb independently ran MiXCR on the RT-PCR reads; one entry per CDR3 protein. This table has under 200,000 distinct CDR3 sequences, roughly 24% appearing once. The sequencing sample was made of blood, either unsorted or a sorted T cell fraction (not recorded which). The receptor source for this set is a human donor who was either an allogeneic HSCT recipient or a stem cell or donor lymphocyte infusion donor (not recorded which). It is not recorded whose cells these are; they may come from a transplant donor. CDR3s include the opening cysteine and the closing phenylalanine or tryptophan. The D gene is left open where the match is weak.

D gene,V gene,CDR3 protein
-,TRBV24-1,CATSDLSGSDEQFF
TRBD2,TRBV4-3,CASSQDPAGVMDEQFF
-,TRBV14,CASSPRGASAVGKETQYF
TRBD1,TRBV5-1,CASSSTGVEKLFF
-,TRBV10-3,CAISEGAPRETQYF
TRBD1,TRBV29-1,CSVQPGQGINPYGYTF
-,TRBV4-2,CASSSGSNEKLFF
-,TRBV2,CASSEAFGQTLANYGYTF
-,TRBV7-2,CASTARSRTEAFF
-,TRBV20-1,CSAIDSLLNYGYTF
-,TRBV6-5,CASTMRGLNTEAFF
-,TRBV12-3/TRBV12-4,CASRGGAGVQPQHF
TRBD2,TRBV19,CASSIVRAGGYYNEQFF
-,TRBV5-1,CASSLVRETTEAFF
TRBD1,TRBV24-1,CATSALDRVDTEAFF
-,TRBV5-8,CARENSGANVLTF
-,TRBV7-2,CASSLDYSGNTIYF
TRBD2,TRBV9,CASSVAPQTSGSYNEQFF
-,TRBV12-3/TRBV12-4,CASSFRGKTSESHTTNEKLFF
-,TRBV20-1,CSARRQDSYNEQFF
-,TRBV7-2,CASSSPGDQPQHF
TRBD1,TRBV4-3,CASSQDAFEGQLNQPQHF
-,TRBV9,CASSGQGNTGELFF
-,TRBV11-2,CASSFFTNQPQHF
-,TRBV5-1,CASSLETYNEQFF
TRBD1,TRBV27,CASSLGQPPYEQYF
TRBD2,TRBV11-2,CASSLSLGGDTQYF
-,TRBV12-3/TRBV12-4,CASSLPGRRDIQYF
-,TRBV7-9,CASSLRLAGARNEQFF
-,TRBV12-3/TRBV12-4,CASSPERPVDPEAYEQYF
-,TRBV6-5,CASSTPWGGTGELFF
TRBD1,TRBV5-5,CASRDRARISGIYEQYF
-,TRBV4-1,CASSQDFQINQPQHF
-,TRBV27,CASSPRDSASYEQYF
-,TRBV5-5,CASSSRSGFGNQPQHF
TRBD1,TRBV29-1,CSVLDRGLGAFF
-,TRBV12-3/TRBV12-4,CASSSQQAHNQPQHF
-,TRBV12-3/TRBV12-4,CASTQDNRMNTEAFF
TRBD1,TRBV5-1,CASSFNRGDTQYF
-,TRBV29-1,CSVATLGRKRRGSNEQFF
TRBD1,TRBV9,CASSVRQGGYGYTF
-,TRBV29-1,CSVENKAGRIEAFF
-,TRBV29-1,CSVVVIGDTEAFF
-,TRBV6-5,CASSTMRHPVLQFEQFF
TRBD1,TRBV5-1,CASSLVGTDYNYGYTF
-,TRBV12-3/TRBV12-4,CASSLRTVRTDTQYF
-,TRBV5-1,CASSLAGGRAGTGELFF
TRBD1,TRBV20-1,CSARRLQGATDGYTF
TRBD1,TRBV5-1,CASSFGDRGEQYF
-,TRBV6-1,CASTVRVYEQYF
-,TRBV4-3,CASSQDLLVYGPREQYF
-,TRBV20-1,CSAARVGAAGNTIYF
-,TRBV5-1,CASSDRSYRPSF
-,TRBV7-2,CASTLAGYNGYTF
-,TRBV6-5,CASSYSKYYEQYF
TRBD1,TRBV29-1,CSVEKGAGTEAFF
-,TRBV4-1,CASSQVKGVYGYTF
TRBD1,TRBV5-1,CARGEGQVSFQPQHF